The 14 T cell receptor beta chains given below trace back to one sample, sequenced in a study of cytomegalovirus exposure and HLA in healthy donors. The PCR employed 60 Vbeta primers together with 13 Jbeta primers. Sequencing was performed with immunoSEQ multiplex PCR; in TCRdb, only in-frame clones are kept and a portion is missing. The table lists over 100,000 clones, about three quarters of them singletons, with 5% to 6% in the top ten. The sequenced sample consisted of PBMCs. The origin of the receptors is a woman between 18 and 30 years old in good health and CMV-seropositive.

V usage is TRBV2 and J usage is TRBJ1-2; no reliable D call. Per germline, CDR1 SNHLY and CDR2 FYNNEI. Trimming removed 7 bases from V and 6 bases from J, with 15 bases in between. The CDR3 is 13 amino acids. DNA of the CDR3: TGTGCCAGCACCCTACTGGGAGGGAATGGCTACACCTTC. Its protein product is CASTLLGGNGYTF.

The genes are TRBV15 and TRBJ2-5; no definite D call. V lost 0 bases to trimming and J lost 5 bases, with 16 bases between them. The CDR3 spans 16 residues. The V gene's germline CDR1 is LNHNV and CDR2 YYDKDF (reference sequence). This CDR3 reads CATSRDAAPKRETQYF. In DNA form, the CDR3 reads TGTGCCACCAGCAGAGATGCGGCCCCCAAAAGGGAGACCCAGTACTTC.

CDR3 DNA sequence: TGTGCCAGCAGCTTAGCTGGGACTAGCGGGAGGAATGAGCAGTTCTTC. Amino acid sequence: CASSLAGTSGRNEQFF. V and J are TRBV11-3 and TRBJ2-1, with 15 bases that match TRBD2. The J segment lost 7 bases and the V segment lost 1 base, leaving 2 bases of the junction unmatched. CDR3 length: 16 amino acids. Germline CDR1 SGHNT, CDR2 YENEEA.

This chain links TRBV19 with TRBJ2-7; the match to TRBD2 covers 12 bases. This CDR3 comprises 15 residues. Germline trimming cut 2 bases from V and 6 bases from J; bases unmatched to any gene: 5. Germline-derived CDR1 and CDR2 are LNHDA and SQIVND (reference sequence). The DNA of the CDR3 is TGTGCCAGTAGTATACGACTAGCGGGAGCGGGCGAGCAGTACTTC. Translating it yields CASSIRLAGAGEQYF.

V is TRBV6-4 and J is TRBJ1-2; D uncertain. Trimming cost V 5 bases and J 4 bases, with 17 bases left between them. This CDR3 region has 15 residues. The germline V gene encodes CDR1 MRHNA and CDR2 SNTAGT. The CDR3 sequence: CASSLEEGASYGYTF. CDR3 coding DNA: TGTGCCAGCAGTTTGGAGGAGGGAGCTAGCTATGGCTACACCTTC.

The V call is TRBV6-5, the J call TRBJ2-1; a weak D match, TRBD1 (5 bases). The CDR3 contains 13 residues. CDR1 is MNHEY and CDR2 is SVGAGI in the germline V gene. V lost 6 bases and J 3 bases, leaving 9 bases between the germline ends. The CDR3 spells CASSRDSYNEQFF. The DNA of the CDR3 is TGTGCCAGCAGCCGAGACAGCTACAATGAGCAGTTCTTC.

The rearrangement joins TRBV5-4 to TRBJ2-7; no clear D. Germline assignment: CDR1 SGHNT and CDR2 YYREEE (reference sequence). V was pared by 0 bases and J by 2 bases, with 3 bases between. This CDR3 has 12 amino acids. Here the CDR3 DNA reads TGTGCCAGCAGCTTGGCAACCTACGAGCAGTACTTC. Amino acid sequence: CASSLATYEQYF.

The chain has TRBV5-4 and TRBJ2-7; 8 positions match TRBD1. Germline-derived CDR1 and CDR2 are SGHNT and YYREEE (reference sequence). The junction had 5 bases not matched to a gene; V was cut back by 2 bases and J by 1 base. The CDR3 covers 15 residues. This CDR3 is CASSFDRTGSYEQYF. The CDR3 region has the DNA TGTGCCAGCAGCTTCGATCGGACAGGGTCCTACGAGCAGTACTTC.

CDR3 region: CASSLSIGDRISGANVLTF. CDR3 DNA: TGTGCCAGCAGTTTATCAATTGGAGACAGGATCTCTGGGGCCAACGTCCTGACTTTC. V usage is TRBV28 and J usage is TRBJ2-6, with D perhaps matching TRBD1 (6 bases). The V gene's germline CDR1 is MDHEN and CDR2 SYDVKM. This CDR3 is built from 19 residues. Trimming cost V 1 base and J 0 bases, with 16 bases left between them. The entire variable domain, with the rest obtained from reference TRBV28 and TRBJ2-6, is as follows: DVKVTQSSRYLVKRTGEKVFLECVQDMDHENMFWYRQDPGLGLRLIYFSYDVKMKEKGDIPEGYSVSREKKERFSLILESASTNQTSMYLCASSLSIGDRISGANVLTFGAGSRLTVL.

This sequence joins TRBV27 and TRBJ2-7; D is possibly TRBD2 (9 bases). Trimming stripped 6 bases from V and 0 bases from J, with 24 bases between. Germline CDR1 is MNHEY and CDR2 is SMNVEV (reference sequence). The CDR3 consists of 18 residues. For the CDR3, the DNA is TGTGCCAGCAGAACCGCAGGGGGCGGGAGGGGTAGCTCCTACGAGCAGTACTTC. Protein product: CASRTAGGGRGSSYEQYF.

The chain couples TRBV28 to TRBJ1-1, with D hard to call. V shed 8 bases and J shed 6 bases, with 16 bases lying between them. Germline V gives CDR1 MDHEN, CDR2 SYDVKM. The CDR3 sequence is 13 residues long. DNA of the CDR3: TGTGCCAGCCACGCAGCGGATTTCGCTGAAGCTTTCTTT. This gives the protein CASHAADFAEAFF.

This clone was counted a few times. The gene calls are TRBV6-1 and TRBJ2-1; unclear D gene. With 3 bases removed from V and 6 bases from J, the gap between germline ends came to 6 bases. The CDR3 is 12 residues long. CDR1 is MNHNS and CDR2 is SASEGT in the germline V gene. The CDR3 DNA reads TGTGCCAGCAGTGACCCGAGCAATGAGCAGTTCTTC. Translation: CASSDPSNEQFF.

Concerning this clone: Other DNA variants within this sample encode the same CDR3. This chain joins TRBV5-3 and TRBJ1-5; perhaps TRBD1 as D (6 bases). TRBV5-3 falls under the ORF class, with uncertain function. The CDR3 spans 16 residues. V shed 0 bases and J shed 0 bases, with 10 bases lying between them. The CDR3 sequence: CARSLAGQFSNQPQHF. The CDR3 DNA follows: TGTGCCAGAAGCTTGGCCGGACAGTTTAGCAATCAGCCCCAGCATTTT.

This sequence joins TRBV30 and TRBJ2-7, with D tentatively TRBD1 (5 bases). This CDR3 has 13 residues. Trimming took 4 bases from V and 6 from J, leaving 16 bases between them. Germline V lookup: CDR1 GTSNPN, CDR2 SVGIG (reference sequence). The CDR3 here is CAWTAGLLTEQYF. CDR3 DNA: TGTGCCTGGACGGCAGGGCTGCTTACCGAGCAGTACTTC. Together with reference TRBV30 and TRBJ2-7, the CDR3 gives the full variable domain: SQTIHQWPATLVQPVGSPLSLECTVEGTSNPNLYWYRQAAGRGLQLLFYSVGIGQISSEVPQNLSASRPQDRQFILSSKKLLLSDSGFYLCAWTAGLLTEQYFGPGTRLTVT.